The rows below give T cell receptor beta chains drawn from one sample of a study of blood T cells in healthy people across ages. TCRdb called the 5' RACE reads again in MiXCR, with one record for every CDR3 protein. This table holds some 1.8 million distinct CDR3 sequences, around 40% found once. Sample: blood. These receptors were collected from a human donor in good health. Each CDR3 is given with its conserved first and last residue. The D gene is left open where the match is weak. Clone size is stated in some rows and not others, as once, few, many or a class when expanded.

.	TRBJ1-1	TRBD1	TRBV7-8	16	CASSFAFGTGGTEAFF	TGTGCCAGCAGCTTTGCCTTCGGGACAGGGGGAACTGAAGCTTTCTTT
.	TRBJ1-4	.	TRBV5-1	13	CASSFVGDEKLFF	TGCGCCAGCAGCTTTGTTGGGGATGAAAAACTGTTTTTT
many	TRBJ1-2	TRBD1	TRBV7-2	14	CASSYPGQDYGYTF	TGTGCCAGCAGCTACCCCGGACAGGACTATGGCTACACCTTC
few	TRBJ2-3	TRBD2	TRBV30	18	CAWSVGLAGGLSTDTQYF	TGTGCCTGGAGTGTAGGGCTAGCGGGGGGGCTCAGCACAGATACGCAGTATTTT
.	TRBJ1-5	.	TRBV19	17	CASSIRTEQYSNQPQHF	TGTGCCAGTAGTATTAGGACAGAACAATATAGCAATCAGCCCCAGCATTTT
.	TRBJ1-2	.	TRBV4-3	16	CASSQDSIGTLGGYTF	TGCGCCAGTAGCCAAGATTCGATCGGGACATTAGGTGGCTACACCTTC
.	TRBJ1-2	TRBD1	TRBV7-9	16	CASSISPGQGRSGYTF	TGTGCCAGCAGCATCAGCCCGGGACAGGGGAGGAGTGGCTACACCTTC
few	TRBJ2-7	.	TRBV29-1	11	CSVVEGNEQYF	TGCAGCGTTGTAGAGGGGAACGAGCAGTACTTC
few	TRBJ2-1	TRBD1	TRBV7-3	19	CASSLRAGVWDSSYNEQFF	TGTGCCAGCAGCTTAAGGGCCGGAGTATGGGACAGCTCCTACAATGAGCAGTTCTTC
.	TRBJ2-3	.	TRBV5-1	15	CASSFWGSLTDTQYF	TGCGCCAGCAGCTTTTGGGGCAGCCTCACAGATACGCAGTATTTT
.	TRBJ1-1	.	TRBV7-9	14	CASSPIEMNTEAFF	TGTGCCAGCAGCCCAATCGAAATGAACACTGAAGCTTTCTTT
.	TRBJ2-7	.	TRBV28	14	CASSFLGQGYEQYF	TGTGCCAGCAGTTTCCTTGGACAAGGCTACGAGCAGTACTTC
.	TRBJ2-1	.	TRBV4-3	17	CASSQDLPGGPSNEQFF	TGCGCCAGCAGCCAAGATCTTCCCGGGGGGCCTAGTAATGAGCAGTTCTTC
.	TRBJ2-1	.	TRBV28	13	CASNTEGYNEQFF	TGTGCCAGCAATACTGAAGGATACAATGAGCAGTTCTTC
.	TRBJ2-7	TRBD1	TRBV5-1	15	CASSVPGQGNHEQYF	TGCGCCAGCAGCGTACCGGGACAGGGGAACCACGAGCAGTACTTC
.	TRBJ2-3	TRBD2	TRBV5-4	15	CASSGTGGAPDTQYF	TGTGCCAGCAGCGGAACCGGGGGGGCCCCGGATACGCAGTATTTT
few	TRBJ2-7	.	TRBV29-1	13	CSVELQSPSEQYF	TGCAGCGTTGAACTACAATCCCCCAGCGAGCAGTACTTC
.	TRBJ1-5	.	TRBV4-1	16	CASSQEMSELGIPQHF	TGCGCCAGCAGCCAAGAGATGTCAGAACTGGGTATCCCCCAGCATTTT
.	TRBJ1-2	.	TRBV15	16	CATSREVGVVGYGYTF	TGTGCCACCAGCAGAGAGGTCGGGGTGGTGGGCTATGGCTACACCTTC
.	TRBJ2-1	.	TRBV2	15	CASPQRTFPYNEQFF	TGTGCCAGCCCTCAGAGAACATTCCCCTACAATGAGCAGTTCTTC
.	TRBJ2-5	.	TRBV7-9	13	CASSRLNQETQYF	TGTGCCAGCAGCCGCCTAAACCAAGAGACCCAGTACTTC
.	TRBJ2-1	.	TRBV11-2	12	CASSLDLIEQFF	TGCGCCAGCAGCTTAGATTTAATAGAGCAGTTCTTC
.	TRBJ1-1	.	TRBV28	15	CALRLSGALDTEAFF	TGTGCCTTGAGGCTCTCGGGGGCGCTAGACACTGAAGCTTTCTTT
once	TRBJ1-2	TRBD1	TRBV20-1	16	CSARVDITGAGGGYTF	TGCAGTGCTAGAGTCGACATAACAGGGGCGGGCGGTGGCTACACCTTC
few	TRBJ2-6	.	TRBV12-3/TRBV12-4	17	CASSLSGLISGANVLTF	TGTGCCAGCAGTTTATCGGGACTGATCTCTGGGGCCAACGTCCTGACTTTC
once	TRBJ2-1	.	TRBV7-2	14	CASSSTGYYNEQFF	TGTGCCAGCAGCTCAACAGGATACTACAATGAGCAGTTCTTC
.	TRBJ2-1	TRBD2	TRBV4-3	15	CASSQFSGGNYEQFF	TGCGCCAGCAGCCAATTTAGCGGGGGTAACTACGAGCAGTTCTTC
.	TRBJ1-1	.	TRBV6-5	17	CASSYWVATNMNTEAFF	TGTGCCAGCAGTTACTGGGTAGCTACCAACATGAACACTGAAGCTTTCTTT
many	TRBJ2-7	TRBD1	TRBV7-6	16	CASSSSSGTAVYEQYF	TGTGCCAGCAGCTCGTCCTCCGGGACAGCGGTCTACGAGCAGTACTTC
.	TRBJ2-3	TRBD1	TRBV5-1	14	CASSFRDRADTQYF	TGCGCCAGCAGCTTCCGGGACAGGGCAGATACGCAGTATTTT
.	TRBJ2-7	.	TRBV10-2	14	CATQFGGLAYEQYF	TGCGCCACCCAGTTTGGGGGCCTGGCCTACGAGCAGTACTTC